The 14 T cell receptor beta chains below were found in one sample sequenced in a study of immune heterogeneity within non-small cell lung tumors. With 32 V and 13 J primers, multiplex PCR amplified the TCR beta CDR3. TCRdb re-derived calls from the multiplex PCR reads in MiXCR, one entry per CDR3 protein. The sample contains fewer than 25,000 distinct CDR3 sequences, about 25% of which appear only once. At around 600 ng per sample, bulk tumor genomic DNA provided the template. Every primary tumor yielded several biopsies, spaced far apart, that were taken during surgery. Curative operations were performed on patients who had untreated, newly diagnosed non-small cell lung cancer. Material: lung tumor tissue. Receptor source: a man in his forties with non-small cell lung cancer.

With respect to this clonotype: With a much larger clone just one base away, this may be a read error. The chain uses TRBV6-2 or TRBV6-3 and TRBJ1-5, with 7 positions matching TRBD1. With V trimmed by 5 bases and J by 5 bases, 6 bases remained unmatched. Germline V gene lookup returns CDR1 MNHEY and CDR2 SVGEGT. The CDR3 has 14 residues. In DNA, the CDR3 is TGTGCCAGCAGTCGGGACAGCGGGTATCAGCCCCAGCATTTT. This codes for CASSRDSGYQPQHF.

As regards this clonotype: A much larger clonotype is one base distant, so this may be a read error. The CDR3 nucleotides read TGCGCCAGAAGCACCTGGACGGAGGCTGCCGAGCAGTACTTC. Translated, it gives CARSTWTEAAEQYF. The chain recombines TRBV5-1 with TRBJ2-7, with a tentative D call TRBD2 (5 bases). The CDR3 has 14 residues. Trimming shortened V by 8 bases and J by 6 bases, and 21 bases separated the two germline ends. Germline V lookup: CDR1 SGHRS, CDR2 YFSETQ. The whole variable domain, filled in from reference TRBV5-1 and TRBJ2-7, reads KAGVTQTPRYLIKTRGQQVTLSCSPISGHRSVSWYQQTPGQGLQFLFEYFSETQRNKGNFPGRFSGRQFSNSRSEMNVSTLELGDSALYLCARSTWTEAAEQYFGPGTRLTVT.

This clonotype was counted at least ten times. The V call is TRBV3-1, the J call TRBJ2-1; TRBD2 matches at 7 bases. Trimming cost V 4 bases and J 4 bases; bases outside gene matches: 4. This CDR3 contains 14 residues. Germline V gene data show CDR1 as LGHDT and CDR2 as YNNKEL (reference sequence). The CDR3 here is CASSRGAGYNEQFF. CDR3 sequence (DNA): TGTGCCAGCAGCCGGGGAGCGGGGTACAATGAGCAGTTCTTC.

This clonotype was counted ten times or more. The chain carries TRBV5-1 and TRBJ2-7; tentatively, D is TRBD2 (6 bases). The CDR3 contains 15 residues. In germline, CDR1 is SGHRS, CDR2 YFSETQ. V shed 2 bases and J shed 5 bases, with 17 bases lying between them. The CDR3 DNA is TGCGCCAGCAGCTTCTACGGGGGACGGGGAGACGAGCAGTACTTC. Translating it yields CASSFYGGRGDEQYF.

Comments on this clonotype: Relative to the germline gene, one junction end is altered; a read error may explain this. This chain connects TRBV30 to TRBJ1-6; D unresolved. CDR1 GTSNPN and CDR2 SVGIG come from the germline V gene (reference sequence). The CDR3 runs to 12 residues. The CDR3 sequence is CALSVRYSPLHF. The CDR3 DNA reads as TGTGCCTTGAGTGTACGTTATTCACCCCTCCACTTT.

A word on this clonotype: This may be a read error, as it is one base from a much larger clone. The chain carries TRBV5-6 and TRBJ2-7; unclear D gene. The CDR3 spans 13 residues. Germline V CDR1 and CDR2: SGHDT, YYEEEE. The CDR3 sequence: CDSSVGSSYEQYF. CDR3 DNA sequence: TGTGACAGCAGCGTCGGAAGCTCCTACGAGCAGTACTTC.

This clonotype came up many times. The CDR3: CASSLGPNTGELFF. The CDR3 DNA reads TGCGCCAGCAGCTTGGGACCTAACACCGGGGAGCTGTTTTTT. The genes are TRBV5-1 and TRBJ2-2; D not certain. The germline V gene encodes CDR1 SGHRS and CDR2 YFSETQ. The CDR3 extends over 14 amino acids. The V gene lost 0 bases and the J gene lost 2 bases, with 5 bases spanning the gap.

This clonotype was seen more than once but under ten times. V and J are TRBV5-1 and TRBJ1-2; D is unresolved. CDR3 size: 15 residues. Trimming left V 5 bases short and J 1 base short, with 15 bases between. Germline values: CDR1 SGHRS, CDR2 YFSETQ. The CDR3 nucleotides read TGCGCCAGCAGTTTTGCCCTGACAAGTAACTATGGCTACACCTTC. It is translated as CASSFALTSNYGYTF.

This clonotype appeared a few times. V usage is TRBV5-4 and J usage is TRBJ2-1, with 8 nucleotides matching TRBD2. Germline V CDR1 and CDR2: SGHNT, YYREEE (reference sequence). The ends lost 5 bases at V and 0 bases at J; junction bases unmatched: 1. There are 14 residues in the CDR3. The CDR3 here is CASRAGGSYNEQFF. The DNA of the CDR3 is TGTGCCAGCAGGGCGGGAGGCTCCTACAATGAGCAGTTCTTC.

Points on this clonotype: With a much larger clone just one base away, this may be a read error. V and J are TRBV7-9 and TRBJ2-7; D gene unclear. This CDR3 is built from 13 residues. Germline values: CDR1 SEHNR, CDR2 FQNEAQ (reference sequence). The CDR3 is CASILGAAYEQYF. DNA of the CDR3: TGTGCCAGCATCTTAGGTGCTGCCTACGAGCAGTACTTC.

This clonotype was seen only a few times. The chain links TRBV6-1 to TRBJ2-4, with D tentatively TRBD1 or TRBD2 (5 bases each). Germline V gives CDR1 MNHNS, CDR2 SASEGT. V dropped 6 bases and J dropped 6 bases, with 15 bases sitting between them. This CDR3 spans 14 amino acids. CDR3 bases: TGTGCCAGCAGGGGAGAGGGGTCGGGAAACATTCAGTACTTC. Translation: CASRGEGSGNIQYF.

Regarding this clonotype: This may stem from a read error, because a much larger clone lies one nucleotide away. The genes are TRBV6-1 and TRBJ1-2; the D gene is possibly TRBD1 (5 bases). The CDR3 has 14 residues. Germline CDR1 MNHNS, CDR2 SASEGT. The CDR3 nucleotides read TGTGCCGGCAGTCGACAGTTTTTACACTATGGCTACACCTTC. Translation: CAGSRQFLHYGYTF.

The V call is TRBV5-1, the J call TRBJ1-2; 8 bases match TRBD1. CDR1 is SGHRS, CDR2 YFSETQ, per germline. With 5 bases clipped from V and 8 bases from J, the junction kept 8 bases outside the gene matches. The CDR3 sequence is 13 residues long. The CDR3 protein is CASSYPGGMGYTF. The DNA of the CDR3 is TGCGCCAGCAGTTACCCAGGGGGCATGGGCTACACCTTC.

This sequence joins TRBV6-2 or TRBV6-3 and TRBJ1-1; D is undetermined. The CDR3 totals 13 residues. The germline CDR1 and CDR2 sequences are MNHEY and SVGEGT. Trimming removed 2 bases from V and 8 bases from J, with 12 bases in between. The CDR3 region is CASSYNHHGEAFF. The CDR3 nucleotides are TGTGCCAGCAGTTACAATCACCACGGAGAAGCTTTCTTT.